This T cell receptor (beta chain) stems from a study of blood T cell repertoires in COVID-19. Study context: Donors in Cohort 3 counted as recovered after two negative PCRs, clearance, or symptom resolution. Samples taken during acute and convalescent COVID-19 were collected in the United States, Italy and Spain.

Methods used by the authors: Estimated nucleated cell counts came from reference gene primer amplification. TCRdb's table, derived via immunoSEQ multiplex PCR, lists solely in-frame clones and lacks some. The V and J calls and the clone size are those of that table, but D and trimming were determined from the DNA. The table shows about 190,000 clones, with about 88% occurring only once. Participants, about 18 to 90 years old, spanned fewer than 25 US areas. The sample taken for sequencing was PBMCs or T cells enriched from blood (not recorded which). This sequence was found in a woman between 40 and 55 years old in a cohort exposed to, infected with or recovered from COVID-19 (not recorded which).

CDR3 sequence: CASRRGRGGTEAFF. As DNA, the CDR3 is TGTGCCAGCAGGCGCGGACGGGGTGGCACTGAAGCTTTCTTT. This rearrangement joins TRBV27 to TRBJ1-1; D is ambiguous. Germline assignment: CDR1 MNHEY and CDR2 SMNVEV (reference sequence). The CDR3 covers 14 residues. The V and J ends lost 6 bases and 4 bases respectively, with 15 bases between them.